A selection of T cell receptor beta chains follows, all from one sample in a study of shared T cell receptors in the human thymus. The method was immunoSEQ multiplex PCR; TCRdb's version includes in-frame clones alone and lacks a portion of them. The sample holds roughly 700,000 clones, roughly 90% seen once. These data were also filed under a second study, of human thymus T cells.

The specimen sequenced was thymocytes. These receptors all stem from a boy in the first two years of life with a congenital heart defect. CDR3s include the opening cysteine and the closing phenylalanine or tryptophan. The order of the fields is CDR3 length, V gene, D gene, J gene, clone size, CDR3 protein, CDR3 DNA. The D gene is left open where the match is weak. Expanded clones are given a class, and other clones once, few, many or no size at all.

CDR3 length: 18; V gene: TRBV18; D gene: TRBD1; J gene: TRBJ1-4; clone size: -; CDR3 protein: CASSLTGGESPTNEKLFF; CDR3 DNA: TGTGCCAGCTCACTGACAGGGGGCGAGTCTCCAACTAATGAAAAACTGTTTTTT
CDR3 length: 13; V gene: TRBV6-6; D gene: -; J gene: TRBJ2-1; clone size: -; CDR3 protein: CASSYSRDSEQFF; CDR3 DNA: TGTGCCAGCAGTTACTCGCGGGACAGTGAGCAGTTCTTC
CDR3 length: 17; V gene: TRBV19; D gene: -; J gene: TRBJ1-2; clone size: -; CDR3 protein: CASSIAPRGPLYYGYTF; CDR3 DNA: TGTGCCAGTAGTATAGCCCCTCGGGGTCCCCTATACTATGGCTACACCTTC
CDR3 length: 17; V gene: TRBV14; D gene: TRBD2; J gene: TRBJ2-2; clone size: -; CDR3 protein: CASSQGLAGGFTGELFF; CDR3 DNA: TGTGCCAGCAGCCAGGGACTAGCGGGAGGGTTCACCGGGGAGCTGTTTTTT
CDR3 length: 13; V gene: TRBV5-6; D gene: -; J gene: TRBJ1-5; clone size: -; CDR3 protein: CASSSAQHQPQHF; CDR3 DNA: TGTGCCAGCAGCTCGGCACAGCATCAGCCCCAGCATTTT
CDR3 length: 18; V gene: TRBV27; D gene: TRBD1; J gene: TRBJ1-3; clone size: -; CDR3 protein: CASSLRSGQGASGNTIYF; CDR3 DNA: TGTGCCAGCAGTTTAAGGTCTGGACAGGGTGCTTCTGGAAACACCATATATTTT
CDR3 length: 14; V gene: TRBV19; D gene: TRBD2; J gene: TRBJ2-1; clone size: -; CDR3 protein: CASSAGLAELEQFF; CDR3 DNA: TGTGCCAGTAGTGCGGGACTAGCGGAACTGGAGCAGTTCTTC
CDR3 length: 11; V gene: TRBV5-4; D gene: -; J gene: TRBJ2-7; clone size: -; CDR3 protein: CASSSSHEQYF; CDR3 DNA: TGTGCCAGCAGCTCCTCCCACGAGCAGTACTTC
CDR3 length: 17; V gene: TRBV4-3; D gene: TRBD2; J gene: TRBJ2-5; clone size: -; CDR3 protein: CASSIYPLASGKETQYF; CDR3 DNA: TGCGCCAGCAGCATATACCCGTTGGCTAGCGGGAAGGAGACCCAGTACTTC
CDR3 length: 18; V gene: TRBV5-4; D gene: TRBD1; J gene: TRBJ1-3; clone size: once; CDR3 protein: CASSFTTGTGSSGNTIYF; CDR3 DNA: TGTGCCAGCAGCTTTACCACCGGGACAGGGAGCTCTGGAAACACCATATATTTT
CDR3 length: 18; V gene: TRBV14; D gene: -; J gene: TRBJ1-3; clone size: -; CDR3 protein: CASSQERPGLREGNTIYF; CDR3 DNA: TGTGCCAGCAGCCAAGAAAGACCGGGCCTCCGGGAAGGAAACACCATATATTTT
CDR3 length: 12; V gene: TRBV9; D gene: -; J gene: TRBJ2-5; clone size: -; CDR3 protein: CASSPGEETQYF; CDR3 DNA: TGTGCCAGCAGCCCCGGGGAGGAGACCCAGTACTTC
CDR3 length: 19; V gene: TRBV5-1; D gene: TRBD1; J gene: TRBJ2-6; clone size: once; CDR3 protein: CASSLPTRDRGPGANVLTF; CDR3 DNA: TGCGCCAGCAGCTTACCTACCCGGGACAGGGGACCTGGGGCCAACGTCCTGACTTTC
CDR3 length: 15; V gene: TRBV15; D gene: -; J gene: TRBJ2-7; clone size: -; CDR3 protein: CATSRGYSPEYEQYF; CDR3 DNA: TGTGCCACCAGCAGAGGTTACAGCCCCGAGTACGAGCAGTACTTC
CDR3 length: 16; V gene: TRBV12-5; D gene: -; J gene: TRBJ2-2; clone size: -; CDR3 protein: CASGIQAGRFGGELFF; CDR3 DNA: TGTGCTAGTGGTATCCAAGCGGGTCGGTTCGGCGGGGAGCTGTTTTTT
CDR3 length: 15; V gene: TRBV7-9; D gene: -; J gene: TRBJ2-7; clone size: -; CDR3 protein: CASSSPVPLLNEQYF; CDR3 DNA: TGTGCCAGCAGCTCCCCGGTCCCTCTCCTGAACGAGCAGTACTTC
CDR3 length: 15; V gene: TRBV7-2; D gene: TRBD2; J gene: TRBJ2-1; clone size: -; CDR3 protein: CASSSGLAGYNEQFF; CDR3 DNA: TGTGCCAGCAGCTCCGGACTAGCGGGTTACAATGAGCAGTTCTTC
CDR3 length: 13; V gene: TRBV4-3; D gene: TRBD2; J gene: TRBJ2-5; clone size: -; CDR3 protein: CASSQRTSGTQYF; CDR3 DNA: TGCGCCAGCAGCCAGCGGACTAGCGGGACCCAGTACTTC
CDR3 length: 15; V gene: TRBV10-2; D gene: -; J gene: TRBJ2-3; clone size: -; CDR3 protein: CASRGQPAAADTQYF; CDR3 DNA: TGCGCCAGCAGAGGCCAACCGGCGGCGGCAGATACGCAGTATTTT
CDR3 length: 19; V gene: TRBV11-3; D gene: TRBD2; J gene: TRBJ2-7; clone size: once; CDR3 protein: CASSLGLAGVEGVTYEQYF; CDR3 DNA: TGTGCCAGCAGCTTAGGTCTAGCGGGAGTTGAGGGAGTAACCTACGAGCAGTACTTC
CDR3 length: 17; V gene: TRBV4-1; D gene: TRBD2; J gene: TRBJ2-2; clone size: -; CDR3 protein: CASSPGLAGVRTGELFF; CDR3 DNA: TGCGCCAGCAGCCCGGGACTAGCGGGAGTGAGAACCGGGGAGCTGTTTTTT
CDR3 length: 17; V gene: TRBV10-2; D gene: -; J gene: TRBJ1-2; clone size: -; CDR3 protein: CASSWFPDRTFNYGYTF; CDR3 DNA: TGCGCCAGCAGCTGGTTTCCTGACAGGACTTTTAACTATGGCTACACCTTC
CDR3 length: 15; V gene: TRBV21-1; D gene: -; J gene: TRBJ1-1; clone size: -; CDR3 protein: CASSKVPGGGSEAFF; CDR3 DNA: TGTGCCAGCAGCAAAGTCCCCGGGGGGGGATCGGAAGCTTTCTTT
CDR3 length: 16; V gene: TRBV4-2; D gene: TRBD1; J gene: TRBJ1-2; clone size: -; CDR3 protein: CASSQGTEDINYGYTF; CDR3 DNA: TGTGCCAGCAGCCAGGGGACAGAGGACATTAACTATGGCTACACCTTC
CDR3 length: 17; V gene: TRBV12-5; D gene: -; J gene: TRBJ1-4; clone size: -; CDR3 protein: CASTTGKPWATNEKLFF; CDR3 DNA: TGTGCTAGTACCACAGGGAAGCCCTGGGCAACTAATGAAAAACTGTTTTTT
CDR3 length: 10; V gene: TRBV19; D gene: -; J gene: TRBJ2-3; clone size: -; CDR3 protein: CATGRNTQYF; CDR3 DNA: TGTGCCACAGGGAGGAATACGCAGTATTTT
CDR3 length: 17; V gene: TRBV6-9; D gene: -; J gene: TRBJ2-1; clone size: -; CDR3 protein: CASIYKGVAEAYNEQFF; CDR3 DNA: TGTGCCAGCATCTATAAGGGAGTAGCGGAGGCCTACAATGAGCAGTTCTTC
CDR3 length: 12; V gene: TRBV7-6; D gene: -; J gene: TRBJ2-7; clone size: -; CDR3 protein: CASSLGSGEQYF; CDR3 DNA: TGTGCCAGCAGCTTAGGGTCCGGGGAGCAGTACTTC